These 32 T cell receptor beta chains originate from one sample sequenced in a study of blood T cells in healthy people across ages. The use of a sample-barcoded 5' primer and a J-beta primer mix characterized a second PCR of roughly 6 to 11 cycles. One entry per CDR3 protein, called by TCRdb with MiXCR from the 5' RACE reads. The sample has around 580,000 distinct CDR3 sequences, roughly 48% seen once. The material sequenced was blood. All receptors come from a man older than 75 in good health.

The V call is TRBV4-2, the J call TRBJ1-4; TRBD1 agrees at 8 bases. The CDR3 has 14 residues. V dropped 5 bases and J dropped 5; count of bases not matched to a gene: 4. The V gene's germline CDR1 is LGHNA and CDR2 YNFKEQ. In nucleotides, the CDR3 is TGTGCCAGCAGCGGGGGACAGGAGAATGAAAAACTGTTTTTT. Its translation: CASSGGQENEKLFF.

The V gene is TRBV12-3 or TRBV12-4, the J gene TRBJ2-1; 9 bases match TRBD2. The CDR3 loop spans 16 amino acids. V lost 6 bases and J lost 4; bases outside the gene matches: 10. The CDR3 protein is CASSGKVAGAYNEQFF. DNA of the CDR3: TGTGCCAGCAGCGGAAAAGTAGCGGGAGCTTACAATGAGCAGTTCTTC.

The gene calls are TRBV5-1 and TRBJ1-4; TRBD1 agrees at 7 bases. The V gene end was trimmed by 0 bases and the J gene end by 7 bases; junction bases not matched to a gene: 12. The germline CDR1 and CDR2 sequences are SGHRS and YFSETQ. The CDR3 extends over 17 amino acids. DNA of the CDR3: TGCGCCAGCAGCTTGGCCGGACAGGCAGGGCCCCGTGAAAAACTGTTTTTT. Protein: CASSLAGQAGPREKLFF.

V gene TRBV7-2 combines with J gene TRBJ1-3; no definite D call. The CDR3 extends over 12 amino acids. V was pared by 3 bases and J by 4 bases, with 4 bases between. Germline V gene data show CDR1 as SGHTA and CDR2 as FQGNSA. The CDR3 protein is CASSFKGNTIYF. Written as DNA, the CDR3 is TGTGCCAGCAGCTTCAAGGGAAACACCATATATTTT.

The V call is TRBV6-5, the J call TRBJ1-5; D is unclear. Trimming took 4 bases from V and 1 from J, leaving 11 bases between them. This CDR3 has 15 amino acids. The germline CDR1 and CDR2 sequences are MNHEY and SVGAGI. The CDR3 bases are TGTGCCAGCAGTTCCACCGTAACCAGCAATCAGCCCCAGCATTTT. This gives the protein CASSSTVTSNQPQHF.

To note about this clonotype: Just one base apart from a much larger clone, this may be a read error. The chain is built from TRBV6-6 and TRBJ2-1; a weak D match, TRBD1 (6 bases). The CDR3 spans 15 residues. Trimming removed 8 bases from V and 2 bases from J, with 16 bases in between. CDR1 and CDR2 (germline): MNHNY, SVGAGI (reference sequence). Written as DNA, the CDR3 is TGTGCCAGCGGGGACACAGGGAGCCCCTACAATGAGCAGTTCTTC. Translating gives CASGDTGSPYNEQFF.

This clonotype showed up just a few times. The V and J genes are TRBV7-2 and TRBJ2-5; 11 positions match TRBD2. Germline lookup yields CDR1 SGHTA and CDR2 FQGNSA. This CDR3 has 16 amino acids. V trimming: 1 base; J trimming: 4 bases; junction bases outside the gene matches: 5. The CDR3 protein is CASSLEIAGGLETQYF. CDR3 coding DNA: TGTGCCAGCAGCTTAGAGATAGCGGGAGGGTTAGAGACCCAGTACTTC.

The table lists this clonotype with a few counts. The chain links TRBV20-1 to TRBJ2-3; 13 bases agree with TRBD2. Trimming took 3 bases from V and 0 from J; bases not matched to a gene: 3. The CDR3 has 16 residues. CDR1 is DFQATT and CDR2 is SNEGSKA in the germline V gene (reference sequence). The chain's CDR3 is CSASGLAGVSTDTQYF. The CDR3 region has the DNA TGCAGTGCTAGTGGACTAGCGGGAGTGAGCACAGATACGCAGTATTTT.

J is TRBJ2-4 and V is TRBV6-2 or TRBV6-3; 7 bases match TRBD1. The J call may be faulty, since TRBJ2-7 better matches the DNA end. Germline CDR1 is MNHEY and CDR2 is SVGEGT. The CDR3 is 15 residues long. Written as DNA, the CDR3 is TGTGCCAGCAGTTACCCCGGGACAGAGGTTGGCGAGCAGTACTTC. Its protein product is CASSYPGTEVGEQYF.

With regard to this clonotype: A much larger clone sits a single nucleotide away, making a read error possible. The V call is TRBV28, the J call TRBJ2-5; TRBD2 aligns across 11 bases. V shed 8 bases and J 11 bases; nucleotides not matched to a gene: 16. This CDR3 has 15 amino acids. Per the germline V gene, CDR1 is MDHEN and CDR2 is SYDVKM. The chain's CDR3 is CASLAGGGRGNEQYF. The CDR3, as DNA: TGTGCCAGCCTAGCGGGGGGCGGGAGGGGAAATGAGCAGTACTTC.

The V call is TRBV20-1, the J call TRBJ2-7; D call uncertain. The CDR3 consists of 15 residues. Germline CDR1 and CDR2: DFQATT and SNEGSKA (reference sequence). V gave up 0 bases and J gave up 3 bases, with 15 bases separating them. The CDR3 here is CSARDRGTANYEQYF. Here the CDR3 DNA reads TGCAGTGCTAGAGATCGCGGAACAGCCAACTACGAGCAGTACTTC.

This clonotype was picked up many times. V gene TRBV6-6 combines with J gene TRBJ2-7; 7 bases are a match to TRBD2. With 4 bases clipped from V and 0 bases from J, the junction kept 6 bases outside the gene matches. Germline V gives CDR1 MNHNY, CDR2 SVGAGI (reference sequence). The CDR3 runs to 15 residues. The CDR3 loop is CASSSSSGTSYEQYF. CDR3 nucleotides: TGTGCCAGCAGTTCGTCTAGCGGAACCTCCTACGAGCAGTACTTC.

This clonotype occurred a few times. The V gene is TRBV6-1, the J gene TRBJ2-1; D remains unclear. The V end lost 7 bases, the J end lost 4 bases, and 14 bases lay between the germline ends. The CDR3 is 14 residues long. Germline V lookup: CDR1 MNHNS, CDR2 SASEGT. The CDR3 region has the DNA TGTGCCAGCATTGGCGGAACGGGTTACAATGAGCAGTTCTTC. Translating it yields CASIGGTGYNEQFF.

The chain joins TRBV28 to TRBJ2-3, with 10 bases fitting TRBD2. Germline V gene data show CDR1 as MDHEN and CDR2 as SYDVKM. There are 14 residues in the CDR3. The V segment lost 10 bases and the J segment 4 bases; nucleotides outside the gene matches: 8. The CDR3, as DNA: TGTGCCACCGACAGCGGGAGGGTTTCAGATACGCAGTATTTT. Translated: CATDSGRVSDTQYF.

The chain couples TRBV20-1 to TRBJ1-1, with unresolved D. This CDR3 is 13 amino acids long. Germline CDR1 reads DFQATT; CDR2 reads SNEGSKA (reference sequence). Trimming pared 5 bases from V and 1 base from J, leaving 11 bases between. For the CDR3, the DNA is TGCAGTGCTCGGGGAGACGGGAACACTGAAGCTTTCTTT. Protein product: CSARGDGNTEAFF.

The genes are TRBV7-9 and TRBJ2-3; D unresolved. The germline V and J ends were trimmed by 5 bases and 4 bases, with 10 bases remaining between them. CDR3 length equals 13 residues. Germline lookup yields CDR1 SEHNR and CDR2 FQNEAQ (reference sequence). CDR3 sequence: CASSREVADTQYF. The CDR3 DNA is TGTGCCAGCAGCCGAGAGGTGGCAGATACGCAGTATTTT.

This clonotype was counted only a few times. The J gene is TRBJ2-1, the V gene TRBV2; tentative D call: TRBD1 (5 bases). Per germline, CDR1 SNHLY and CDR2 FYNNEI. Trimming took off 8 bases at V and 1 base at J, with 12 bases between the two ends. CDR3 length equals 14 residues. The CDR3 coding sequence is TGTGCCAGCCAGACGACAGAGTCCTACAATGAGCAGTTCTTC. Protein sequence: CASQTTESYNEQFF.

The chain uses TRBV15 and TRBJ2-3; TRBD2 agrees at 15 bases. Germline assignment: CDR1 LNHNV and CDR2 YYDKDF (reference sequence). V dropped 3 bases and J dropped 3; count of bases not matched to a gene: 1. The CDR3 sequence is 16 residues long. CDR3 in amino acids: CATSSGTSGGTDTQYF. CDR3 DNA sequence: TGTGCCACCAGCAGTGGGACTAGCGGGGGGACAGATACGCAGTATTTT.

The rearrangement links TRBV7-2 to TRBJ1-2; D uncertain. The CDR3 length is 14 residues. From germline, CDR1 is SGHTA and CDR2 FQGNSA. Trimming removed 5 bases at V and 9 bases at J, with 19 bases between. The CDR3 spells CASSQALLGRSYTF. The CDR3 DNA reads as TGTGCCAGCAGCCAAGCGTTATTAGGGCGAAGCTACACCTTC. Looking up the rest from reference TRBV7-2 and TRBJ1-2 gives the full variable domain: GAGVSQSPSNKVTEKGKDVELRCDPISGHTALYWYRQSLGQGLEFLIYFQGNSAPDKSGLPSDRFSAERTGGSVSTLTIQRTQQEDSAVYLCASSQALLGRSYTFGSGTRLTVV.

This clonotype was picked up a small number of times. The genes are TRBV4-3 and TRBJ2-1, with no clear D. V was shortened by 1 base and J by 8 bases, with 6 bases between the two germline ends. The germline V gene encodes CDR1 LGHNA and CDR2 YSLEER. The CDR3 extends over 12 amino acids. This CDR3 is CASSQGPHEQFF. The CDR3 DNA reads TGCGCCAGCAGCCAAGGCCCACATGAGCAGTTCTTC.

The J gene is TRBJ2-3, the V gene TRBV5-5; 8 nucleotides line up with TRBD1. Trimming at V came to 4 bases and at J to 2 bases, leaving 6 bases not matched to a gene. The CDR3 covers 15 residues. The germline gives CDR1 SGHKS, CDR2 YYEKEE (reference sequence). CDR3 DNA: TGTGCCAGCAGCCCGGAGGGACAGGCCACAGATACGCAGTATTTT. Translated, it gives CASSPEGQATDTQYF.

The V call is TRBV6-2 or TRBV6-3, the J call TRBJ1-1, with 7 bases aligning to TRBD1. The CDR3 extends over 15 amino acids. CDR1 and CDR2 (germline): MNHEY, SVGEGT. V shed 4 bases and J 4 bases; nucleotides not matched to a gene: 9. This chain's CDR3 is CASSLGQTGFTEAFF. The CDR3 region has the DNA TGTGCCAGCAGTTTAGGACAGACAGGGTTCACTGAAGCTTTCTTT.

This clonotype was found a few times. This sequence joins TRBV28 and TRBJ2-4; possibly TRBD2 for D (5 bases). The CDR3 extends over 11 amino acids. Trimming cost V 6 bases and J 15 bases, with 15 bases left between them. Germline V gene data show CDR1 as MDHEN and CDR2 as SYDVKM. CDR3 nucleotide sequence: TGTGCCAGCAGGACTAACAAGTCTTGGTACTTC. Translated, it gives CASRTNKSWYF.

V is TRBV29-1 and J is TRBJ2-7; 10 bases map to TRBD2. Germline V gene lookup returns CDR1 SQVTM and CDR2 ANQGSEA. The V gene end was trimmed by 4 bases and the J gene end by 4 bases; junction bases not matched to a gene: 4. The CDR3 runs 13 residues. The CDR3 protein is CSVGASGSYEQYF. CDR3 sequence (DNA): TGCAGCGTTGGCGCTAGCGGGAGTTACGAGCAGTACTTC.

CDR3 in amino acids: CATSDLVGRGRHEQFF. CDR3 in DNA: TGTGCCACCAGTGATTTGGTGGGCAGGGGCAGGCATGAGCAGTTCTTC. The rearrangement links TRBV24-1 to TRBJ2-1; a weak D match, TRBD1 (6 bases). The V gene lost 0 bases and the J gene lost 8 bases, with 16 bases spanning the gap. This CDR3 has 16 amino acids. Germline lookup yields CDR1 KGHDR and CDR2 SFDVKD.

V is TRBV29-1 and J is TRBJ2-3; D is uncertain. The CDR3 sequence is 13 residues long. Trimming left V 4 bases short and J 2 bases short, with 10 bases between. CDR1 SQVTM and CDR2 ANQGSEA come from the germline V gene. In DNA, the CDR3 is TGCAGCGTTGTATGGCAGGACACAGATACGCAGTATTTT. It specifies CSVVWQDTDTQYF.

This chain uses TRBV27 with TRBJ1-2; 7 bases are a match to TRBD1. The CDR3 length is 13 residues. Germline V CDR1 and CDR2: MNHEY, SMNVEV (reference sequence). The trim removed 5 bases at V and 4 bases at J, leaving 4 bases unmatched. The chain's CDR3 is CASSVTGIYGYTF. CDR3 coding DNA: TGTGCCAGCAGTGTGACAGGGATCTATGGCTACACCTTC.

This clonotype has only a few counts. CDR3 region: CASSLLGQTSTDTQYF. As DNA, the CDR3 is TGCGCCAGCAGCTTGTTGGGGCAGACTAGCACAGATACGCAGTATTTT. The genes are TRBV5-1 and TRBJ2-3; tentative D call: TRBD1 (5 bases). With 1 base removed from V and 0 bases from J, the gap between germline ends came to 12 bases. Germline V gene data show CDR1 as SGHRS and CDR2 as YFSETQ. The CDR3 covers 16 residues.

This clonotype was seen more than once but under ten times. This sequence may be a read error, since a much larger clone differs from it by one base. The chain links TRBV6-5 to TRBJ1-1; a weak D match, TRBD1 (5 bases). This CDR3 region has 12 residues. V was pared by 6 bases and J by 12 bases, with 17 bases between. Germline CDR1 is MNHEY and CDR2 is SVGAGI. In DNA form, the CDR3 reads TGTGCCAGCAGGTACAGCAGGGACTTAACTTTCTTT. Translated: CASRYSRDLTFF.

The CDR3, as DNA: TGTGCCAGCAGCTCCGGGACTAGCGGCACAGATACGCAGTATTTT. Protein product: CASSSGTSGTDTQYF. The gene calls are TRBV7-9 and TRBJ2-3, with 10 bases aligning to TRBD2. The CDR3 contains 15 residues. CDR1 SEHNR and CDR2 FQNEAQ come from the germline V gene (reference sequence). J was trimmed by 1 base and V by 4 bases; bases with no gene match: 2.

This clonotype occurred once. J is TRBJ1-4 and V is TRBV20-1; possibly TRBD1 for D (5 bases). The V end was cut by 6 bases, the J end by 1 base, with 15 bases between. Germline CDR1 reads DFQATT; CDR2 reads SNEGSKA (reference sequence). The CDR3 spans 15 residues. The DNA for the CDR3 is TGCAGTGCCAGGGACTCCCAAGAAACTAATGAAAAACTGTTTTTT. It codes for CSARDSQETNEKLFF.

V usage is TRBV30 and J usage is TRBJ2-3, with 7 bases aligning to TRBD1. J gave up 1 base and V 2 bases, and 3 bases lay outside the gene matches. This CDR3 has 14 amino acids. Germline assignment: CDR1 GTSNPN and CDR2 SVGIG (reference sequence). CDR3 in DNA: TGTGCCTGGAGTACAGGGGTTCGCACAGATACGCAGTATTTT. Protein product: CAWSTGVRTDTQYF.